This T cell receptor beta chain was recovered during a study of radiotherapy plus CTLA-4 blockade in lung cancer. Whole-study context: Disease control was seen in 30% to 35% of patients, objective responses in about 18%.

Study results and caveats: In blood, TCR clones derived from the tumor expanded after radiotherapy plus ipilimumab.

This CDR3 is built from 15 residues. CDR1 and CDR2 from the germline V gene are MNHNY and SVGAGI (reference sequence). Method: immunoSEQ multiplex PCR; TCRdb's copy keeps in-frame clones and lacks some. The sample records under 110,000 clones, under 90% being singletons. Regarding this clone: Antigen unknown. At one end the junction does not follow the germline gene, possibly because of a read error. Other DNA sequences within the sample encode an identical CDR3.

The clonotype was recovered from a human donor with non-small cell lung cancer that progressed on radiotherapy plus ipilimumab. Some clones in this sample may be carry-over from other donors' samples. The chain carries TRBV6-6 and TRBJ1-1; D may be TRBD1 (6 bases). Specimen: peripheral blood, collected from a patient treated with radiotherapy plus ipilimumab. The DNA for the CDR3 is TGTGCCAGCAGTAAAGTACAGGGTAGTGGCTCTGAGGCTTTCTTT. Its translation: CASSKVQGSGSEAFF.